These 20 T cell receptor beta chains were all obtained from the same sample, sequenced in a study of T cells in Graves' hyperthyroidism and ophthalmopathy. Amplification of TCR beta CDR3 regions used RNA as the template. A set of HTBI primers served as the primers for a first-round RT-PCR of the TCR CDR3. TCRdb called the multiplex PCR reads again in MiXCR, with one record for every CDR3 protein. The sample records approximately 400,000 distinct CDR3 sequences, roughly 13% being singletons. Sequencing was done on a sample of blood. The receptors stem from a woman aged 55-69 years with Graves' hyperthyroidism.

This clonotype was counted between two and nine times. The rearrangement joins TRBV6-5 to TRBJ2-7, with TRBD1 as a possible D gene (5 bases). Germline values: CDR1 MNHEY, CDR2 SVGAGI. Trimming left V 3 bases short and J 2 bases short, with 8 bases between. The CDR3 is 13 amino acids. The CDR3, as DNA: TGTGCCAGCAGTTATCAGGGCCCCTACGAGCAGTACTTC. Residues: CASSYQGPYEQYF.

There are many counts of this clonotype. V is TRBV2 and J is TRBJ2-2; 9 nucleotides match TRBD2. Germline V CDR1 and CDR2: SNHLY, FYNNEI. There are 16 residues in the CDR3. J gave up 5 bases and V 3 bases, and 7 bases lay outside the gene matches. CDR3 nucleotides: TGTGCCAGCAGTGAGAAGGGCGGGAGGGGTACCGGGGAGCTGTTTTTT. This translates into CASSEKGGRGTGELFF.

The table lists this clonotype with many counts. V gene TRBV28 combines with J gene TRBJ1-2; tentative D call: TRBD1 (6 bases). The V gene's germline CDR1 is MDHEN and CDR2 SYDVKM. V lost 3 bases and J 4 bases, leaving 24 bases between the germline ends. CDR3 length: 18 amino acids. CDR3 sequence reads: CASSLMGEEGVGAYGYTF. CDR3 sequence (DNA): TGTGCCAGCAGTTTGATGGGGGAGGAAGGGGTGGGGGCCTATGGCTACACCTTC.

This clonotype has just a few counts. The chain joins TRBV10-1 to TRBJ2-5, with D uncertain. V gave up 3 bases and J gave up 4 bases, with 6 bases separating them. This CDR3 comprises 12 residues. Germline values: CDR1 WNHNN, CDR2 SYGVQD (reference sequence). The CDR3 DNA follows: TGCGCCAGCAGTGATATAGGAGAGACCCAGTACTTC. This codes for CASSDIGETQYF.

This clonotype has at least ten counts. The rearrangement joins TRBV28 to TRBJ1-5, with 10 bases lining up with TRBD1. From germline, CDR1 is MDHEN and CDR2 SYDVKM. CDR3 size: 17 residues. Losses at the gene ends were 5 bases for V and 2 bases for J; bases not matched to a gene: 9. CDR3 sequence: CASSISTGTGGNQPQHF. Here the CDR3 DNA reads TGTGCCAGCAGTATATCCACCGGGACAGGGGGCAATCAGCCCCAGCATTTT.

This clonotype was seen many times. This chain connects TRBV6-1 to TRBJ2-3, with TRBD1 matching over 8 bases. V lost 6 bases to trimming and J lost 3 bases; unmatched junction nucleotides: 5. Per the germline V gene, CDR1 is MNHNS and CDR2 is SASEGT. This CDR3 has 14 residues. This CDR3 is CASRSGGNTDTQYF. CDR3 bases: TGTGCCAGCAGGTCAGGGGGCAATACAGATACGCAGTATTTT.

This clonotype was observed at least ten times. Here the CDR3 DNA reads TGTGCCAGCTACCTTACAGGGCCTTCGAACACCGGGGAGCTGTTTTTT. Protein: CASYLTGPSNTGELFF. The chain joins TRBV3-1 to TRBJ2-2; weak D call: TRBD1 (6 bases). CDR1 and CDR2 (germline): LGHDT, YNNKEL (reference sequence). The CDR3 is 16 residues long. Trimming took off 8 bases at V and 0 bases at J, with 16 bases between the two ends.

The CDR3 sequence is CASSLDPGTSGTYEQYF. The CDR3 DNA follows: TGTGCCAGCAGCTTAGATCCCGGGACTAGCGGGACCTACGAGCAGTACTTC. The V call is TRBV11-2, the J call TRBJ2-7; 13 bases agree with TRBD2. CDR1 SGHAT and CDR2 FQNNGV come from the germline V gene. This CDR3 region has 17 residues. Trimming took 0 bases from V and 2 from J; bases not matched to a gene: 4.

This clonotype was observed many times. V gene TRBV5-1 combines with J gene TRBJ2-2; D gene unclear. CDR3 size: 16 residues. Trimming took 0 bases from V and 1 from J, leaving 10 bases between them. Germline V lookup: CDR1 SGHRS, CDR2 YFSETQ. CDR3 sequence: CASSLGAEMNTGELFF. CDR3 nucleotides: TGCGCCAGCAGCTTGGGGGCAGAGATGAACACCGGGGAGCTGTTTTTT.

This clonotype was counted only a few times. The V call is TRBV18, the J call TRBJ2-6; possible D gene TRBD1, 6 bases. V lost 6 bases and J 13 bases, leaving 19 bases between the germline ends. The germline CDR1 and CDR2 sequences are KGHSH and LQKENI. This CDR3 contains 14 residues. In nucleotides, the CDR3 is TGTGCCAGCTCGTCCCGGGACACCTACTCAGTCCTGACTTTC. It translates to CASSSRDTYSVLTF.

This chain links TRBV9 with TRBJ2-1; 8 nucleotides align to TRBD1. The CDR3 loop spans 16 amino acids. Trimming took 0 bases from V and 1 from J; bases not matched to a gene: 3. Germline V lookup: CDR1 SGDLS, CDR2 YYNGEE. The CDR3 DNA sequence: TGTGCCAGCAGCGTAGGACAGGGGCAATCCTACAATGAGCAGTTCTTC. Residues: CASSVGQGQSYNEQFF.

V gene TRBV7-9 combines with J gene TRBJ2-7, with TRBD2 matching 7 bases. The germline gives CDR1 SEHNR, CDR2 FQNEAQ (reference sequence). The CDR3 totals 16 residues. V dropped 4 bases and J dropped 4; count of bases not matched to a gene: 13. The CDR3 DNA reads TGTGCCAGCAGCTGGAATCCGGCTAGCGGACCTTACGAGCAGTACTTC. Its translation is CASSWNPASGPYEQYF.

This clonotype has ten or more counts. The chain recombines TRBV6-1 with TRBJ2-2; D is uncertain. Trimming stripped 4 bases from V and 1 base from J, with 7 bases between. This CDR3 contains 14 residues. CDR1 MNHNS and CDR2 SASEGT come from the germline V gene. CDR3 in amino acids: CASSVWQNTGELFF. The CDR3 DNA sequence: TGTGCCAGCAGTGTGTGGCAGAACACCGGGGAGCTGTTTTTT.

Many counts were recorded for this clonotype. The rearrangement joins TRBV24-1 to TRBJ2-3; 7 bases map to TRBD2. This CDR3 region has 14 residues. Germline CDR1 reads KGHDR; CDR2 reads SFDVKD. Trimming removed 5 bases from V and 6 bases from J; junction bases left unmatched: 7. The CDR3 region is CATSGLASTDTQYF. The CDR3 DNA is TGTGCCACCAGTGGACTAGCCAGTACGGATACGCAGTATTTT.

The V gene is TRBV6-2 or TRBV6-3, the J gene TRBJ2-7, with 13 bases lining up with TRBD2. Germline CDR1 is MNHEY and CDR2 is SVGEGT. The CDR3 consists of 18 residues. With 5 bases clipped from V and 0 bases from J, the junction kept 10 bases outside the gene matches. CDR3 loop: CASSTLTSGRINSYEQYF. The CDR3 nucleotides read TGTGCCAGCAGTACCCTGACTAGCGGGAGGATTAACTCCTACGAGCAGTACTTC.

The chain is built from TRBV20-1 and TRBJ1-1; the D gene is possibly TRBD1 (6 bases). Looked up from germline, CDR1 is DFQATT and CDR2 is SNEGSKA (reference sequence). With 0 bases removed from V and 5 bases from J, the gap between germline ends came to 16 bases. This CDR3 is built from 15 residues. The CDR3 loop is CSARDRWGARTEAFF. As DNA, the CDR3 is TGCAGTGCTAGAGATCGTTGGGGGGCGCGTACTGAAGCTTTCTTT.

The sample holds many counts of this clonotype. This chain uses TRBV12-5 with TRBJ2-3; unclear D gene. Per the germline V gene, CDR1 is LGHNT and CDR2 is FRNRAP. The CDR3 contains 15 residues. Trimming took 4 bases from V and 0 from J, leaving 11 bases between them. The CDR3 DNA sequence: TGTGCTAGTGGTTCCCTCGGGCGGAGCACAGATACGCAGTATTTT. It codes for CASGSLGRSTDTQYF.

Here the CDR3 DNA reads TGTGCCAGCACCAGACACCCGTACCAAGAGACCCAGTACTTC. It yields the protein CASTRHPYQETQYF. This chain links TRBV6-1 with TRBJ2-5; D not resolved. CDR1 MNHNS and CDR2 SASEGT come from the germline V gene. V shed 7 bases and J shed 0 bases, with 12 bases lying between them. The CDR3 has 14 residues.

V is TRBV5-1 and J is TRBJ2-7; 7 bases map to TRBD2. CDR3 size: 18 residues. Per the germline V gene, CDR1 is SGHRS and CDR2 is YFSETQ. The V gene end was trimmed by 0 bases and the J gene end by 0 bases; junction bases not matched to a gene: 12. The CDR3 DNA reads as TGCGCCAGCAGCTTGGCCTTGGGGCTAGCGGATACCTCCTACGAGCAGTACTTC. Protein sequence: CASSLALGLADTSYEQYF.

The CDR3 region is CASSAYRQTDTQYF. DNA of the CDR3: TGTGCCAGCAGTGCCTACCGACAGACAGATACGCAGTATTTT. The V gene is TRBV6-1, the J gene TRBJ2-3, with D perhaps matching TRBD1 (5 bases). This CDR3 region has 14 residues. V lost 4 bases to trimming and J lost 3 bases, with 11 bases between them. Germline V gene sequence: CDR1 MNHNS, CDR2 SASEGT.